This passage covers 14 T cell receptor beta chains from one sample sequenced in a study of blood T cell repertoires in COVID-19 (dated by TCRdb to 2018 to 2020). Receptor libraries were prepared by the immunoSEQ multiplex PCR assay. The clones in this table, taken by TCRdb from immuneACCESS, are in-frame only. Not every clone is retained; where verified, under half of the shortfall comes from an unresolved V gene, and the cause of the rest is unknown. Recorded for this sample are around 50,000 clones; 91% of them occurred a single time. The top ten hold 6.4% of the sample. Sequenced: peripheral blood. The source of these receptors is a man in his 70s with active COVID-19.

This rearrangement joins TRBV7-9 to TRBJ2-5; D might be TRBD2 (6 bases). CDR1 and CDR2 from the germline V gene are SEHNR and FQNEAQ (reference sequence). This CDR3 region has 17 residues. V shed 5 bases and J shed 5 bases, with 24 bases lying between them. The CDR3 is CASSPGLGTLRGETQYF. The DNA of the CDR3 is TGTGCCAGCAGCCCCGGGCTGGGGACTCTACGAGGGGAGACCCAGTACTTC. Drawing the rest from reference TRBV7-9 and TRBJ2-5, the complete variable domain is DTGVSQNPRHKITKRGQNVTFRCDPISEHNRLYWYRQTLGQGPEFLTYFQNEAQLEKSRLLSDRFSAERPKGSFSTLEIQRTEQGDSAMYLCASSPGLGTLRGETQYFGPGTRLLVL.

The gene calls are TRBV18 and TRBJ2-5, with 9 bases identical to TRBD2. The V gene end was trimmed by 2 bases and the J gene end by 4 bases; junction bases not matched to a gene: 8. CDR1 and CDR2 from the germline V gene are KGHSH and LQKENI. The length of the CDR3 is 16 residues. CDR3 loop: CASSPLTSGLGETQYF. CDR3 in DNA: TGTGCCAGCTCACCATTGACTAGCGGCCTGGGAGAGACCCAGTACTTC.

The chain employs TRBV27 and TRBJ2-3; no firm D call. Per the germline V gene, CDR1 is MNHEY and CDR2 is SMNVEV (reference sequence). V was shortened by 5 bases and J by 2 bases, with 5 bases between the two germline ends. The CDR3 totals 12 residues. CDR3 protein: CASSTITDTQYF. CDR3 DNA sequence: TGTGCCAGCAGTACTATCACAGATACGCAGTATTTT.

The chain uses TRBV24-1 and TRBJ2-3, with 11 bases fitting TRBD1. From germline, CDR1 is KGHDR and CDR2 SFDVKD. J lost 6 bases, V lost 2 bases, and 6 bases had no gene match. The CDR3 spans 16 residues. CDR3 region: CATSDSGTGGSDTQYF. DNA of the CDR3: TGTGCCACCAGTGATTCTGGGACAGGGGGTTCTGATACGCAGTATTTT.

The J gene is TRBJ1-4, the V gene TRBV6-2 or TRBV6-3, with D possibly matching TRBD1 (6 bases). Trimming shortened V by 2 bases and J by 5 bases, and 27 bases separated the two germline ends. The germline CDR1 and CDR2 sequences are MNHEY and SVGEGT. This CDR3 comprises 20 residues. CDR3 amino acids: CASSYPKTRSRGNINEKLFF. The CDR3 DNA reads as TGTGCCAGCAGTTACCCAAAAACCCGCTCCAGGGGAAATATCAATGAAAAACTGTTTTTT.

The CDR3 coding sequence is TGTGCCATCAGTCCTCGGACTAGCGTTAGCACAGATACGCAGTATTTT. Translating gives CAISPRTSVSTDTQYF. The gene calls are TRBV10-3 and TRBJ2-3, with 9 bases aligning to TRBD2. Germline V gives CDR1 ENHRY, CDR2 SYGVKD. The CDR3 spans 16 residues. After removal of 5 bases from V and 0 bases from J, the junction contained 6 bases not matched to a gene.

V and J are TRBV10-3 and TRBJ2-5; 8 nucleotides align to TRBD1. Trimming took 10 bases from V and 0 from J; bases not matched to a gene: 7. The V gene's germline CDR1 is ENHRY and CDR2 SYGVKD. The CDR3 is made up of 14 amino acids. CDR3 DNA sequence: TGTGCCACGCGGTCGGACAGGGACCAAGAGACCCAGTACTTC. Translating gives CATRSDRDQETQYF.

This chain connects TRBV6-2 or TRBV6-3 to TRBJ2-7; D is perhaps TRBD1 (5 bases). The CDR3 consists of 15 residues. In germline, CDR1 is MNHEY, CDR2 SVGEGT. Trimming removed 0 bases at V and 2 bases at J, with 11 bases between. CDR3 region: CASSYSMGRPYEQYF. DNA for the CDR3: TGTGCCAGCAGTTACTCGATGGGGCGACCCTACGAGCAGTACTTC.

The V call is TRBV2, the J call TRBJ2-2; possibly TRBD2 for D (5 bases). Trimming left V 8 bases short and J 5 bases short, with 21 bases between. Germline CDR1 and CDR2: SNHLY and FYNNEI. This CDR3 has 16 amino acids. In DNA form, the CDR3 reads TGTGCCAGCTATGACCCCGTGTTACGGAGGACCGGGGAGCTGTTTTTT. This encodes CASYDPVLRRTGELFF.

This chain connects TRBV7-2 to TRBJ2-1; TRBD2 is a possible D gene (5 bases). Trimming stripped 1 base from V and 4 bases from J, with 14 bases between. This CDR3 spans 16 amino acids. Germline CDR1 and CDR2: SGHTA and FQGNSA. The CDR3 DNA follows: TGTGCCAGCAGCTTAGAGTTCTCCCGCGGGTACAATGAGCAGTTCTTC. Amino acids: CASSLEFSRGYNEQFF.

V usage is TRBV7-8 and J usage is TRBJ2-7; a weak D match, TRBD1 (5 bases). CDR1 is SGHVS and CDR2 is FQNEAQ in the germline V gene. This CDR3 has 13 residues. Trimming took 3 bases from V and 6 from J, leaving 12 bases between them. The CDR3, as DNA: TGTGCCAGCAGCTTTCAGGGTAATGGCGAGCAGTACTTC. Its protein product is CASSFQGNGEQYF.

The CDR3 sequence: CASSQEGGKGQPQHF. CDR3 DNA sequence: TGCGCCAGCAGCCAAGAGGGGGGGAAAGGCCAGCCCCAGCATTTT. This chain uses TRBV4-1 with TRBJ1-5; a weak D match, TRBD1 (5 bases). The CDR3 runs to 15 residues. V lost 0 bases and J 7 bases, leaving 13 bases between the germline ends. Germline V CDR1 and CDR2: MGHRA, YSYEKL.

CDR3 sequence reads: CASSLTHRGTEAFF. The CDR3 DNA reads TGTGCCAGCAGTTTAACCCACAGGGGCACTGAAGCTTTCTTT. This sequence joins TRBV28 and TRBJ1-1; 7 bases fit TRBD1. Germline V lookup: CDR1 MDHEN, CDR2 SYDVKM. This CDR3 is 14 amino acids long. The V segment lost 2 bases and the J segment 4 bases; nucleotides outside the gene matches: 4.

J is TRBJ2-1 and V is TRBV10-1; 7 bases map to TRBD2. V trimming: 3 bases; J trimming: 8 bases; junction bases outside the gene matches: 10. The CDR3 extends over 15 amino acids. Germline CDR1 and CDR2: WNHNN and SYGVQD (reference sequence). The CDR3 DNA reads TGCGCCAGCAGTGACCACGGACTAGAGCCTTATGAGCAGTTCTTC. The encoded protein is CASSDHGLEPYEQFF.